These T cell receptor beta chains were read from a single sample in a study of blood T cells in healthy people across ages. In TCRdb, the 5' RACE reads were re-called with MiXCR into one record per CDR3 protein. This sample has about a million distinct CDR3 sequences, with roughly 51% found just once. Sequencing input: blood. These TCRs come from a woman in her sixties or seventies in good health. Each CDR3 is given with its conserved first and last residue. Not every row has a clone size; where given, it reads once, few, many or a size class.

cdr3_aa | v_call | clone_size | cdr3_length
CSATPPTGGQGTQYF | TRBV20-1 | NA | 15
CAIGARLAGEADTQYF | TRBV10-3 | NA | 16
CATRAGSSYNEQFF | TRBV24-1 | NA | 14
CAISTGTSTDTQYF | TRBV10-3 | few | 14
CSAALVDGLSYEQYF | TRBV20-1 | NA | 15
CASARGLAGGQETQYF | TRBV10-2 | few | 16
CASSLLPRGQLIYEQYF | TRBV7-9 | NA | 17
CASSQGLGDDEQYF | TRBV18 | few | 14
CASSISGSQYEQYF | TRBV9 | NA | 14
CASSFHRYEQYF | TRBV12-3/TRBV12-4 | NA | 12
CSAPGSGSLNEQFF | TRBV20-1 | few | 14
CASVPGPHLNTEAFF | TRBV5-6 | NA | 15
CASSAFGEARAFF | TRBV2 | NA | 13
CASRMTRNTEAFF | TRBV27 | NA | 13
CAWSDLHGRTDTQYF | TRBV30 | NA | 15
CASSRILTDTQYF | TRBV28 | NA | 13
CAISAGQGGYEQYF | TRBV10-3 | NA | 14
CSASPWGAGTGTQYF | TRBV20-1 | NA | 15
CASSRSLASSSYEQYF | TRBV7-8 | few | 16
CASSGASGYQETQYF | TRBV7-9 | NA | 15
CASSLGVSGYEQYF | TRBV7-8 | NA | 14
CASSQQGRGHRDTGELFF | TRBV4-2 | NA | 18
CSVTGLGMSSSYNEQFF | TRBV29-1 | NA | 17
CASTFGASYNSPLHF | TRBV27 | NA | 15
CASSLALDRINYGYTF | TRBV7-2 | few | 16
CASSSRGGEKLFF | TRBV28 | NA | 13
CSVVPQTINYGYTF | TRBV29-1 | NA | 14
CSVETSGRHEQYF | TRBV29-1 | NA | 13
CSASFTPPVETQYF | TRBV20-1 | many | 14
CASSLEDLWDTQYF | TRBV5-1 | NA | 14
CSAKHGPSTDTQYF | TRBV20-1 | few | 14